Below are 18 T cell receptor beta chains sequenced from a single sample in a study of post-analysis software for immune sequencing data (dated by TCRdb to 2013 to 2016). Points the paper makes about the study in general: Significantly higher frequencies in patients than in controls were found for five or six TRBV segments, including TRBV5-6, TRBV5-1 and TRBV20-1.

Their cognate antigens are unknown. The library was built by means of PCR. Instrument used: Illumina HiSeq 2500. Unique molecular identifiers were incorporated into TCR beta cDNA libraries to reduce PCR and sequencing biases. The public reads were reanalyzed by TCRdb: fastp trimming at Q25, MiXCR alignment, in-frame beta chains only. Each CDR3 protein appears once, grouped with its most common genes and DNA. The sample table holds roughly 600,000 distinct CDR3 sequences, of which roughly 40% were seen once. Around 1.7% of the sample comes from the top ten. Sequences were obtained from blood. These TCRs come from a girl between 5 and 17 years old with multiple sclerosis.

The chain links TRBV5-1 to TRBJ2-7, with 10 bases aligning to TRBD1. CDR1 SGHRS and CDR2 YFSETQ come from the germline V gene. CDR3 size: 14 residues. J was trimmed by 3 bases and V by 5 bases; bases with no gene match: 5. The CDR3 loop reads CASSRTGGLYEQYF. The CDR3 DNA sequence: TGCGCCAGCAGTCGGACAGGGGGGCTCTACGAGCAGTACTTC.

This clonotype was counted a few times. A read error may produce the germline difference seen at one junction end. The genes are TRBV12-3 or TRBV12-4 and TRBJ1-4; D is unresolved. CDR3 length equals 12 residues. The DNA for the CDR3 is TGCGCCAGCAGCTTACGAGGAGAAAAACTGTTTTTT. Its translation is CASSLRGEKLFF.

The V call is TRBV10-1, the J call TRBJ2-6; D is ambiguous. Between the trimmed V and J ends, which lost 5 bases and 0 bases, there was a span of 8 bases. CDR3 length: 15 amino acids. Germline values: CDR1 WNHNN, CDR2 SYGVQD (reference sequence). CDR3 sequence (DNA): TGCGCCAGCAGTCCCAGTCTCTCTGGGGCCAACGTCCTGACTTTC. It yields the protein CASSPSLSGANVLTF.

This clonotype appeared a few times. CDR3 nucleotide sequence: TGCGCCAGCAGCCCAGGACAGGAGTACAATGAGCAGTTCTTC. The encoded protein is CASSPGQEYNEQFF. The chain couples TRBV5-1 to TRBJ2-1; 7 bases agree with TRBD1. J lost 4 bases, V lost 4 bases, and 5 bases had no gene match. Germline CDR1 reads SGHRS; CDR2 reads YFSETQ. This CDR3 contains 14 residues.

The chain carries TRBV7-2 and TRBJ2-1, with 7 bases matching TRBD2. Germline trimming cut 1 base from V and 5 bases from J; bases unmatched to any gene: 2. CDR1 SGHTA and CDR2 FQGNSA come from the germline V gene. This CDR3 is 14 amino acids long. The CDR3 region has the DNA TGTGCCAGCAGCTTAGTACGGGGGGACAATGAGCAGTTCTTC. Translation gives CASSLVRGDNEQFF.

This clonotype occurred once. It may be a read error: a sequence one base away is much more abundant. The CDR3 sequence: CASSLLEFSTDTQYF. In DNA, the CDR3 is TGTGCCAGCAGCTTACTGGAGTTTAGCACAGATACGCAGTATTTT. The chain employs TRBV7-8 and TRBJ2-3; D unclear. The CDR3 is 15 residues long. Germline lookup yields CDR1 SGHVS and CDR2 FQNEAQ. Trimming cost V 2 bases and J 0 bases, with 9 bases left between them.

The rearrangement links TRBV5-6 to TRBJ2-7; no reliable D call. Trimming took off 2 bases at V and 0 bases at J, with 6 bases between the two ends. Germline assignment: CDR1 SGHDT and CDR2 YYEEEE. This CDR3 region has 13 residues. Here the CDR3 reads CASSLVHSYEQYF. In nucleotides, the CDR3 is TGTGCCAGCAGCTTAGTCCACTCCTACGAGCAGTACTTC.

This clonotype showed up just a few times. The chain carries TRBV12-5 and TRBJ1-2, with TRBD1 matching over 7 bases. CDR3 length: 13 amino acids. From germline, CDR1 is LGHNT and CDR2 FRNRAP. V was pared by 7 bases and J by 2 bases, with 4 bases of the junction left unmatched. The CDR3 DNA sequence: TGTGCTAGTGACCAACAGGGGAACTATGGCTACACCTTC. The encoded protein is CASDQQGNYGYTF.

In this sample, this clonotype turned up once. The chain joins TRBV7-6 to TRBJ2-7; 7 bases align to TRBD2. The germline V gene has CDR1 SGHVS and CDR2 FNYEAQ. J lost 2 bases, V lost 5 bases, and 9 bases had no gene match. This CDR3 region has 15 residues. In DNA, the CDR3 is TGTGCCAGCAGCCACCGAGTAGCGGGCCCCTACGAGCAGTACTTC. This codes for CASSHRVAGPYEQYF. The full variable domain, rest sourced from reference TRBV7-6 and TRBJ2-7, is GAGVSQSPRYKVTKRGQDVALRCDPISGHVSLYWYRQALGQGPEFLTYFNYEAQQDKSGLPNDRFSAERPEGSISTLTIQRTEQRDSAMYRCASSHRVAGPYEQYFGPGTRLTVT.

The chain recombines TRBV7-9 with TRBJ2-7; D unclear. Germline loops: CDR1 SEHNR, CDR2 FQNEAQ (reference sequence). Trimming cost V 3 bases and J 2 bases, with 8 bases left between them. The CDR3 loop spans 13 amino acids. For the CDR3, the DNA is TGTGCCAGCAGCTTCCCGGCGGCCTACGAGCAGTACTTC. Protein sequence: CASSFPAAYEQYF.

This rearrangement joins TRBV4-1 to TRBJ1-1, with 9 bases matching TRBD1. Per the germline V gene, CDR1 is MGHRA and CDR2 is YSYEKL. The CDR3 loop spans 17 amino acids. V was clipped by 6 bases and J by 3 bases; unmatched bases: 14. CDR3 loop: CASSLTGGPLPHTEAFF. The CDR3 region has the DNA TGCGCCAGCAGTCTAACAGGGGGCCCTTTACCTCACACTGAAGCTTTCTTT.

The gene calls are TRBV5-1 and TRBJ2-1; D might be TRBD1 or TRBD2, each matching 6 bases. Germline V gives CDR1 SGHRS, CDR2 YFSETQ. V was trimmed by 2 bases and J by 4 bases, leaving 25 bases between them. The CDR3 contains 19 residues. Here the CDR3 reads CASSFPRGQAKSDYNEQFF. CDR3 in DNA: TGCGCCAGCAGCTTTCCCCGGGGGCAGGCAAAATCAGATTACAATGAGCAGTTCTTC. Full variable domain (remainder filled in from reference TRBV5-1 and TRBJ2-1): KAGVTQTPRYLIKTRGQQVTLSCSPISGHRSVSWYQQTPGQGLQFLFEYFSETQRNKGNFPGRFSGRQFSNSRSEMNVSTLELGDSALYLCASSFPRGQAKSDYNEQFFGPGTRLTVL.

The table lists this clonotype with a count of one. The chain recombines TRBV12-3 or TRBV12-4 with TRBJ2-1; D is uncertain. The CDR3 contains 16 residues. Trimming removed 5 bases from V and 3 bases from J, with 17 bases in between. The CDR3 coding sequence is TGTGCCAGCAGTCAATACACGGGCAGGCGCTACAATGAGCAGTTCTTC. Residues: CASSQYTGRRYNEQFF.

J is TRBJ1-1 and V is TRBV9; D unresolved. This CDR3 is 12 amino acids long. The germline V and J ends were trimmed by 0 bases and 7 bases, with 7 bases remaining between them. Germline V gives CDR1 SGDLS, CDR2 YYNGEE. The CDR3 sequence: CASSVVSREAFF. CDR3 coding DNA: TGTGCCAGCAGCGTAGTGAGTCGTGAAGCTTTCTTT.

The CDR3 DNA is TGCAGCGCTACCGACAGGAGCTCCTACAATGAGCAGTTCTTC. Its protein is CSATDRSSYNEQFF. The chain joins TRBV29-1 to TRBJ2-1; the D gene is possibly TRBD1 (6 bases). From germline, CDR1 is SQVTM and CDR2 ANQGSEA. This CDR3 has 14 residues. Trimming shortened V by 7 bases and J by 0 bases, and 13 bases separated the two germline ends.

The gene calls are TRBV20-1 and TRBJ2-3, with 9 bases aligning to TRBD2. After removal of 5 bases from V and 0 bases from J, the junction contained 6 bases not matched to a gene. CDR1 and CDR2 from the germline V gene are DFQATT and SNEGSKA (reference sequence). The CDR3 covers 15 residues. Here the CDR3 DNA reads TGCAGTGCTTCCATACTAGCGGGTAGCACAGATACGCAGTATTTT. Translation gives CSASILAGSTDTQYF.

The chain has TRBV12-3 or TRBV12-4 and TRBJ1-1; D might be TRBD1 (5 bases). The germline V and J ends were trimmed by 6 bases and 4 bases, with 18 bases remaining between them. This CDR3 comprises 15 residues. CDR3 loop: CASSLRTGRGTEAFF. The DNA for the CDR3 is TGTGCCAGCAGCCTCAGGACGGGGAGGGGCACTGAAGCTTTCTTT.

V is TRBV6-4 and J is TRBJ2-2, with 7 bases lining up with TRBD2. V dropped 2 bases and J dropped 4; count of bases not matched to a gene: 4. Germline values: CDR1 MRHNA, CDR2 SNTAGT. This CDR3 region has 15 residues. CDR3 region: CASSDQAGVTGELFF. CDR3 coding DNA: TGTGCCAGCAGTGACCAGGCGGGGGTCACCGGGGAGCTGTTTTTT.